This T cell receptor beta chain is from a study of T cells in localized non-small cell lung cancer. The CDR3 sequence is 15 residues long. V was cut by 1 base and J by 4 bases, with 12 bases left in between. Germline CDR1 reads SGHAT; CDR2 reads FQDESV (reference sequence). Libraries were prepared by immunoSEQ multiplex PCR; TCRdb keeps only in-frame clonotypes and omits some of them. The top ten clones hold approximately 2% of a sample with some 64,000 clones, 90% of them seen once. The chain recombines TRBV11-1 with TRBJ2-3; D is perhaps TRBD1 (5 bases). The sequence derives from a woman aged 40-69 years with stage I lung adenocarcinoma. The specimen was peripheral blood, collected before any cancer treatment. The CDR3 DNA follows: TGTGCCAGCAGCTTAGGACAGAACAAAGCAGATACGCAGTATTTT. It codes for CASSLGQNKADTQYF.